This T cell receptor beta chain was captured in a study of beta chain features in type 1 diabetes (dated by TCRdb to 2016 to 2018). For the wider study: Mean age, gender distribution, total cell number and subset yield were not different between patients and healthy donors. A total of some 110 million sorted cells were examined across all samples, and a strong correlation was observed between cell number per subset and RNA yield. The study compared TCRB repertoires of sorted circulating CD4+ T cell subsets between recently diagnosed type 1 diabetes patients and matched healthy donors. Regulatory and stem cell-like memory subsets were obtained from only 8 patients and roughly eight healthy donors, while naive and central memory subsets were obtained from all 30 or so donors. What the research found in general, with its limitations: Fewer insertions and more nucleotide deletions at VDJ recombination sites were observed in patients with type 1 diabetes, implying thymic rearrangement abnormalities. Naive, central memory and regulatory TCRB repertoires appeared to be more alike among patients than among healthy donors. Shorter templates might have been favored by PCR, but patient and control samples were amplified and corrected together, so both groups would have been affected equally by any skew. A moderate but significant shortening of TCRB CDR3 length was observed in type 1 diabetes patients in all four CD4+ subsets. Because cDNA rather than genomic DNA was sequenced, highly expressing activated cells could have been over-represented, although no difference in activation and CD3 levels was found between groups. Because small numbers of individuals were included in the HLA sub-analyses, any influence of HLA type on TCRB rearrangement was left unresolved.

The entire amount of isolated RNA was reverse transcribed using the High Capacity cDNA Reverse Transcription Kit, so the sequenced TCRB transcripts were expressed ones. Deep immunoSEQ sequencing was performed on naive, central memory and regulatory T cell samples, with an average of approximately 4 million total reads per sample. After sorted cells were lysed in RLT buffer, RNA was extracted with DNase-treated RNeasy Micro or Mini kits, with the choice depending on cell number. Each cell subset was processed separately to prevent cross-contamination, with patient and healthy donor samples processed together. The immunoSEQ multiplex PCR was used to amplify TCRB sequences from cDNA, generating 87-bp fragments that spanned the CDR3 region. The amplicons were sequenced using the Illumina HiSeq platform. Concerning the study's data processing: PCR bias was computationally corrected using synthetic template baselines, reads within Hamming distance 2 were collapsed, and singletons that could not be merged were discarded. Reads were aligned against IMGT to assign V, D and J genes, CDR3 length and insertions or deletions at six rearrangement sites. Within each subset, clonotype counts were normalized to sorted cell number, after which true diversity and Gini coefficients were computed with the tcR R package. The overlap coefficient, calculated on TCRB nucleotide sequences, was used to quantify repertoire sharing. Out-of-frame TCRB sequences from naive cells were analyzed as a proxy for the pre-selection repertoire. TCRdb took over this immuneACCESS table, retaining in-frame rearrangements with V and J assigned. Such tables are incomplete; in checked studies, under half of the missing clones stem from an unresolved V gene, and the remainder is unexplained. That table furnishes V, J and clone size, whereas the DNA furnished D and trimming. For this sample there are 680,000 or so clones; roughly a sixth appear just once. The top ten clones comprise 0.093% of the sample.

In regard to this clone: Its antigen is unknown. Per-base qualities were not stored, and no clone one base away is much larger.

CDR1 and CDR2 (DFQATT, SNEGSKA) derive from the germline V gene (reference sequence). The CDR3 numbers 11 residues from cysteine through phenylalanine. The only DNA kept is the CDR3, 33 bases in frame from the first base. V is shortened by 1 base, J by 8 bases, and the region joining them spans 8 bases. From each donor, a single peripheral blood sample of roughly 0.11 L on average was drawn into heparinised tubes. Using a panel that included CD45RO, CCR7, CD25, CD127, CD95 and CD27, naive, central memory, regulatory and stem cell-like memory CD4+ T cells were sorted on a BD FACSAria II. All sorted populations exceeded 95% purity. PBMCs were isolated right away by Lymphoprep density gradient centrifugation and were stained directly, without culture. Samples were stained and sorted in pairs, with one healthy donor and one patient per experiment, so that batch effects were minimized.

Sequenced material: naive CD4+ T cells from blood. The sample's cell subset or site label, decoded: true naive CD4+ T cells. The chain is encoded by TRBV20-1 joined to TRBJ1-2, with the D segment identity uncertain. The receptor was derived from a man between 18 and 35 years old in good health. CDR3 reads: CSARGVRGYTF. At the DNA level, the sequence is TGCAGTGCTAGAGGGGTTCGGGGCTACACCTTC.